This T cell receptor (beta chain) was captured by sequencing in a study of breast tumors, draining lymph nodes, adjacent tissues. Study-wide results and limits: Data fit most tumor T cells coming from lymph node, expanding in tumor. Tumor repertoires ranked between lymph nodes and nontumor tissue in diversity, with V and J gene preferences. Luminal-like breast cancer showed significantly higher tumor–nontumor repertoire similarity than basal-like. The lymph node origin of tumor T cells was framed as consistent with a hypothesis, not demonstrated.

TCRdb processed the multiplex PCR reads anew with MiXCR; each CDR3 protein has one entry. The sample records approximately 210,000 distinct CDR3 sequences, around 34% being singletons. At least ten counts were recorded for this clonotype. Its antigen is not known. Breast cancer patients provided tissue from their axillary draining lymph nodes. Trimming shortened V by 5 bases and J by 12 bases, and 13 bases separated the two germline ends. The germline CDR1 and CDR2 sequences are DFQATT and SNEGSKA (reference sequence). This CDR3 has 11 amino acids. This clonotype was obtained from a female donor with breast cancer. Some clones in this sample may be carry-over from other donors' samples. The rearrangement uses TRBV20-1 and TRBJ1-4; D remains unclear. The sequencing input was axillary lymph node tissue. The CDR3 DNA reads TGCAGTGCTGAAAGACAATCGCAACTGTTTTTT. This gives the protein CSAERQSQLFF.